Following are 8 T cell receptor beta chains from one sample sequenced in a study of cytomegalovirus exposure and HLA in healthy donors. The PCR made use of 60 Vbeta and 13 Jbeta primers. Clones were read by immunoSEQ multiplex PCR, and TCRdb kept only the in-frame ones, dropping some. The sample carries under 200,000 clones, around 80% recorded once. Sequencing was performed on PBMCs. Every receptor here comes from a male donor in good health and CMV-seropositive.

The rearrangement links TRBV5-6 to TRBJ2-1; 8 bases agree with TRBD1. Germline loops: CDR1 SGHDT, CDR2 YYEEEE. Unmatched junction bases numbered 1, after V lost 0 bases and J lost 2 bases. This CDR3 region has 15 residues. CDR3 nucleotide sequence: TGTGCCAGCAGCTTGGGACAGGGGACCTACAATGAGCAGTTCTTC. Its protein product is CASSLGQGTYNEQFF.

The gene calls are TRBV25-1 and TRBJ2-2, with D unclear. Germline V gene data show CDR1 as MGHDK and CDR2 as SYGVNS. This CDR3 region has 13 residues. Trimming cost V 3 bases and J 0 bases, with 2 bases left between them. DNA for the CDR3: TGTGCCAGCAGTGATACGAACACCGGGGAGCTGTTTTTT. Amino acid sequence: CASSDTNTGELFF.

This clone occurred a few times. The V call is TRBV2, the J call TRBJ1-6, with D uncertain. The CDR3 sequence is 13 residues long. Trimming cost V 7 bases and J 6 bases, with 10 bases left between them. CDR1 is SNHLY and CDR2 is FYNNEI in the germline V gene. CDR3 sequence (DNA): TGTGCCAGCACCAAAGCTAGTAATTCACCCCTCCACTTT. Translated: CASTKASNSPLHF.

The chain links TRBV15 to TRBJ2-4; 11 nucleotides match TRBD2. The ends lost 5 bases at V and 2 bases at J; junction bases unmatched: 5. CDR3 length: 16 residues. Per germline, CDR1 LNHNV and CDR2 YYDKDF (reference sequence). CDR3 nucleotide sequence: TGTGCCACCAGCGCCGGGACTAGCGGCTCCAAAAACATTCAGTACTTC. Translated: CATSAGTSGSKNIQYF.

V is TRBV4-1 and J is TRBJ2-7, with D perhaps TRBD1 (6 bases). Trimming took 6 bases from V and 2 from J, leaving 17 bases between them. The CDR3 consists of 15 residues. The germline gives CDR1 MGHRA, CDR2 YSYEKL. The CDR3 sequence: CASRTAQGPPYEQYF. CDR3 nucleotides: TGCGCCAGCAGGACAGCTCAGGGGCCACCCTACGAGCAGTACTTC.

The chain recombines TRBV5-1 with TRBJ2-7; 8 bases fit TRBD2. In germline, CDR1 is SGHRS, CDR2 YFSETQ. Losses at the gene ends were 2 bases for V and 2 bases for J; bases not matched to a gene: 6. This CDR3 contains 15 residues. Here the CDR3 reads CASSFEPGGPYEQYF. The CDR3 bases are TGCGCCAGCAGCTTCGAACCGGGAGGGCCCTACGAGCAGTACTTC.

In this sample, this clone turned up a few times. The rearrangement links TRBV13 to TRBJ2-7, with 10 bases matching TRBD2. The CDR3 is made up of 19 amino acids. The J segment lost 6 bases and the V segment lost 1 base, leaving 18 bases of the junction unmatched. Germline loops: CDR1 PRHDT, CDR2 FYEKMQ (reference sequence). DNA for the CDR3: TGTGCCAGCAGCTTAGCACCCTGGGCTAGCGGGAGCGAGGACGGCGAGCAGTACTTC. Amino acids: CASSLAPWASGSEDGEQYF.

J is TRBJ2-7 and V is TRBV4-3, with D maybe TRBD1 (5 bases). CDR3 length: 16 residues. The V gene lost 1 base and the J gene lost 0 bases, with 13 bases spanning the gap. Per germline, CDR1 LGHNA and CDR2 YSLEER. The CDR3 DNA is TGCGCCAGCAGCCAAGGAGTCGGCAGGGACTCCTACGAGCAGTACTTC. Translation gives CASSQGVGRDSYEQYF.